These 20 T cell receptor beta chains originate from one sample sequenced in a study of regulatory T cells in long-lasting Graves disease. This sample's time point: newly diagnosed GD, antithyroid drugs for less than 3 months. PBMC RNA was the source of the TCR library. iRepertoire HTBI primers and Arm-PCR of CDR3 regions built TCR beta libraries. TCRdb used MiXCR to reprocess the multiplex PCR reads, holding one entry per CDR3 protein. The profile shows more than 400,000 distinct CDR3 sequences, about a sixth of them singletons. These same records also appear under a second study, on T cells in Graves' hyperthyroidism and ophthalmopathy.

Source: peripheral blood mononuclear cells (PBMCs), taken at new diagnosis, from a patient treated with antithyroid drugs. These TCRs come from a woman in her 30s with Graves disease.

Remarks on this clonotype: A much larger clone lies one base from this, so it may be a read error. The rearrangement uses TRBV18 and TRBJ1-4, with TRBD1 as a possible D gene (5 bases). The CDR3 sequence is 15 residues long. Germline-derived CDR1 and CDR2 are KGHSH and LQKENI. The CDR3 DNA reads TGTGCCAGCCCACCGGAGAACGGGGGGGATGAAAAACTGTTTTTT. Amino acids: CASPPENGGDEKLFF.

In this sample, this clonotype turned up once. A much larger clone lies a single base off, so this may be a read error. This chain links TRBV27 with TRBJ2-2, with no clear D. With 6 bases removed from V and 1 base from J, the gap between germline ends came to 15 bases. The CDR3 is 16 amino acids. CDR1 and CDR2 from the germline V gene are MNHEY and SMNVEV (reference sequence). The CDR3: CASSPPGLRNTGELFF. The CDR3 DNA is TGTGCCAGCAGCCCCCCGGGCCTAAGGAACACCGGGGAGCTGTTTTTT.

This clonotype has ten or more counts. The rearrangement uses TRBV7-3 and TRBJ1-6; D not certain. CDR1 is SGHTA and CDR2 is FQGTGA in the germline V gene. The CDR3 is 12 amino acids. With 5 bases removed from V and 7 bases from J, the gap between germline ends came to 6 bases. The CDR3 loop reads CASSVLNSPLHF. The CDR3 DNA reads TGTGCCAGCAGCGTATTGAATTCACCCCTCCACTTT. The whole variable domain, filled in from reference TRBV7-3 and TRBJ1-6, reads GAGVSQTPSNKVTEKGKYVELRCDPISGHTALYWYRQSLGQGPEFLIYFQGTGAADDSGLPNDRFFAVRPEGSVSTLKIQRTERGDSAVYLCASSVLNSPLHFGNGTRLTVT.

This clonotype was counted many times. V usage is TRBV15 and J usage is TRBJ1-2; a weak D match, TRBD1 (6 bases). The germline gives CDR1 LNHNV, CDR2 YYDKDF (reference sequence). CDR3 size: 14 residues. V was shortened by 6 bases and J by 5 bases, with 16 bases between the two germline ends. CDR3 amino acids: CATRAMDRLYGYTF. As DNA, the CDR3 is TGTGCCACCAGGGCTATGGACAGACTTTATGGCTACACCTTC. The full variable domain, in which reference TRBV15 and TRBJ1-2 provide the parts outside the CDR3, is DAMVIQNPRYQVTQFGKPVTLSCSQTLNHNVMYWYQQKSSQAPKLLFHYYDKDFNNEADTPDNFQSRRPNTSFCFLDIRSPGLGDTAMYLCATRAMDRLYGYTFGSGTRLTVV.

As regards this clonotype: One end of the junction does not line up with germline, which may come from a read error. The rearrangement uses TRBV6-1 and TRBJ1-1; 7 bases line up with TRBD1. The germline CDR1 and CDR2 sequences are MNHNS and SASEGT. The CDR3 is made up of 14 amino acids. Written as DNA, the CDR3 is TGTGCCAGCAGGGGACAGAATCGGAACACTGAAGCTTCCTTT. Its protein is CASRGQNRNTEASF.

This clonotype was recorded many times. V is TRBV12-3 or TRBV12-4 and J is TRBJ2-5; 10 bases match TRBD1. The CDR3 has 15 residues. J was trimmed by 2 bases and V by 6 bases; bases with no gene match: 6. Written as DNA, the CDR3 is TGTGCCAGCAGCACCCGGGACAGGGGACAAGAGACCCAGTACTTC. Translating it yields CASSTRDRGQETQYF.

This clonotype has ten or more counts. V and J are TRBV20-1 and TRBJ2-1; D might be TRBD1 or TRBD2, each matching 5 bases. The V end was cut by 4 bases, the J end by 4 bases, with 11 bases between. This CDR3 contains 13 residues. CDR1 and CDR2 from the germline V gene are DFQATT and SNEGSKA (reference sequence). The CDR3 DNA sequence: TGCAGTGCTAATGTCGGGGCATACAATGAGCAGTTCTTC. Translated: CSANVGAYNEQFF.

This clonotype was observed once. It is likely a read error: a sequence one base away is far more abundant. This chain connects TRBV11-2 to TRBJ2-1; 8 bases are shared with TRBD2. CDR1 is SGHAT and CDR2 is FQNNGV in the germline V gene. The CDR3 consists of 16 residues. The V segment lost 4 bases and the J segment 10 bases; nucleotides outside the gene matches: 15. The CDR3 DNA reads TGTGCCAGCAGCTCCGTTCTACTAGCGGAGGGCTACGAGCAGTTCTTC. This sequence encodes CASSSVLLAEGYEQFF.

A few counts support this clonotype. This chain joins TRBV5-4 and TRBJ2-1; a possible D gene is TRBD2 (5 bases). With 3 bases removed from V and 2 bases from J, the gap between germline ends came to 9 bases. The germline gives CDR1 SGHNT, CDR2 YYREEE (reference sequence). This CDR3 is 14 amino acids long. The CDR3: CASSSATTYNEQFF. CDR3 nucleotide sequence: TGTGCCAGCAGCTCGGCGACTACCTACAATGAGCAGTTCTTC.

This clonotype was counted at least ten times. The chain recombines TRBV20-1 with TRBJ2-3; perhaps TRBD2 as D (5 bases). The CDR3 runs 13 residues. The germline V gene encodes CDR1 DFQATT and CDR2 SNEGSKA (reference sequence). Trimming left V 0 bases short and J 5 bases short, with 9 bases between. The CDR3 sequence is CSARDPGGDTQYF. The CDR3 DNA is TGCAGTGCTAGAGATCCCGGAGGAGATACGCAGTATTTT.

This clonotype has ten or more counts. The chain recombines TRBV28 with TRBJ1-4; D is ambiguous. V gave up 6 bases and J gave up 1 base, with 15 bases separating them. The CDR3 runs to 16 residues. Germline V gives CDR1 MDHEN, CDR2 SYDVKM. The CDR3 is CASSRPFGETNEKLFF. The CDR3 bases are TGTGCCAGCAGCCGACCGTTCGGGGAAACTAATGAAAAACTGTTTTTT.

This clonotype was found many times. The genes are TRBV2 and TRBJ1-2; possible D gene TRBD1, 5 bases. CDR1 and CDR2 from the germline V gene are SNHLY and FYNNEI. The CDR3 spans 13 residues. V was pared by 6 bases and J by 3 bases, with 11 bases between. CDR3 region: CASRTVDDYGYTF. CDR3 bases: TGTGCCAGCAGGACAGTGGACGACTATGGCTACACCTTC.

This clonotype was seen more than once but under ten times. The chain has TRBV24-1 and TRBJ2-1; D unresolved. Trimming removed 10 bases at V and 0 bases at J, with 15 bases between. The germline V gene has CDR1 KGHDR and CDR2 SFDVKD. CDR3 length: 15 residues. The CDR3 bases are TGTGCCACGTCATCGCGGCAGAGCTCCTACAATGAGCAGTTCTTC. Translated, it gives CATSSRQSSYNEQFF.

On this clonotype: At one of its ends the junction is not consistent with the germline gene, which may arise from a read error. This rearrangement joins TRBV5-6 to TRBJ2-3; weak D call: TRBD2 (5 bases). CDR3 size: 15 residues. Germline CDR1 is SGHDT and CDR2 is YYEEEE. CDR3 DNA sequence: TGTGCCGGCAGCACAATACTAGATCGCACAGATACGCAGTATTTT. Its translation is CAGSTILDRTDTQYF.

The chain recombines TRBV6-5 with TRBJ1-3, with unresolved D. Germline loops: CDR1 MNHEY, CDR2 SVGAGI. This CDR3 contains 15 residues. V was pared by 2 bases and J by 0 bases, with 8 bases between. The CDR3 is CASSYIPSSGNTIYF. The CDR3 bases are TGTGCCAGCAGTTACATCCCGAGCTCTGGAAACACCATATATTTT.

The gene calls are TRBV5-1 and TRBJ1-1; no reliable D call. The CDR3 spans 14 residues. CDR1 and CDR2 from the germline V gene are SGHRS and YFSETQ. Trimming took 5 bases from V and 1 from J, leaving 12 bases between them. This CDR3 reads CASRAEPGNTEAFF. In nucleotides, the CDR3 is TGCGCCAGCAGGGCGGAGCCTGGGAACACTGAAGCTTTCTTT.

This clonotype was seen ten or more times. The rearrangement joins TRBV11-2 to TRBJ2-7; no clear D gene. V lost 4 bases to trimming and J lost 2 bases, with 9 bases between them. This CDR3 spans 13 amino acids. The V gene's germline CDR1 is SGHAT and CDR2 FQNNGV. The CDR3 loop is CASSSATAYEQYF. In nucleotides, the CDR3 is TGTGCCAGCAGCTCCGCCACCGCCTACGAGCAGTACTTC.

In its sample, this clonotype was seen a few times. The chain joins TRBV6-1 to TRBJ2-7; TRBD2 matches 9 bases. CDR3 length equals 13 residues. Germline CDR1 MNHNS, CDR2 SASEGT. J lost 4 bases, V lost 6 bases, and 4 bases had no gene match. CDR3 region: CASRREGPYEQYF. DNA of the CDR3: TGTGCCAGCAGGCGGGAGGGCCCGTACGAGCAGTACTTC.

This clonotype has a count of ten or more. V and J are TRBV19 and TRBJ2-7; TRBD2 matches 12 bases. Germline CDR1 and CDR2: LNHDA and SQIVND (reference sequence). The CDR3 is 14 amino acids. The V gene end was trimmed by 8 bases and the J gene end by 5 bases; junction bases not matched to a gene: 7. CDR3 DNA sequence: TGTGCCAGTGAGACTAGCGGGAGAGGTAACGAGCAGTACTTC. Translated: CASETSGRGNEQYF.

The chain has TRBV20-1 and TRBJ1-1; the D is unclear. V shed 0 bases and J shed 1 base, with 9 bases lying between them. From germline, CDR1 is DFQATT and CDR2 SNEGSKA (reference sequence). This CDR3 spans 14 amino acids. The chain's CDR3 is CSARDYRQNTEAFF. CDR3 nucleotides: TGCAGTGCTAGAGATTACCGGCAGAACACTGAAGCTTTCTTT.